This section outlines one T cell receptor beta chain sequence together with its context. The CDR3 spans 13 residues. V lost 3 bases, J lost 9 bases, and 6 bases stayed unmatched. CDR1 and CDR2 (germline): SNHLY, FYNNEI. The sample belongs to a study of blood T cell repertoires in COVID-19. Study in general: The origin of the acute and convalescent COVID-19 samples was the United States, Italy and Spain. The cDNA or gDNA used as material had been derived from T cells, B-cell-depleted T cells, or PBMCs.

Per the authors' pipeline: Amplifying reference gene primers gave estimates of nucleated cell counts. Sequencing was performed with immunoSEQ multiplex PCR; in TCRdb, only in-frame clones are kept and a portion is missing. The V and J calls and clone size were taken over from that table, and D and trimming were inferred from the DNA. The sample holds 200,000 to 250,000 clones, 70% to 85% seen once. The origin of this receptor is an elderly woman with active or convalescent COVID-19. This chain uses TRBV2 with TRBJ2-7; 9 bases line up with TRBD2. Input material: peripheral blood. This chain's CDR3 is CASSETSGLGQYF. The CDR3 DNA follows: TGTGCCAGCAGTGAGACTAGCGGTTTGGGGCAGTACTTC.